This T cell receptor (beta chain) was captured by sequencing in a study of cytomegalovirus exposure and HLA in healthy donors. Study outcomes and limitations: Previously analyzed data showed that most TCR beta V segments were productive at a frequency of about 90% or about 30%. Among TCR beta chains, those listed as cytomegalovirus-associated numbered 164. A link between a missense DCLRE1C variant and TCR beta V- and J-gene trimming emerged from a later analysis.

The PCR had 60 Vbeta and 13 Jbeta primers. TCRdb's copy holds only in-frame clones and misses some; the assay was immunoSEQ multiplex PCR. The table has approximately 100,000 clones, about 74% seen once. As concerns this clone: What it binds is unknown.

Material: PBMCs. The receptor was isolated from a female donor in good health and CMV-seronegative.

CDR3 coding DNA: TGTGCCAGCAGCTTGGCCGGGACAGCCTTCTCCTATAATTCACCCCTCCACTTT. Its protein product is CASSLAGTAFSYNSPLHF. The J gene is TRBJ1-6, the V gene TRBV5-4; TRBD1 matches at 7 bases. The CDR3 is 18 amino acids. CDR1 and CDR2 from the germline V gene are SGHNT and YYREEE (reference sequence). J gave up 0 bases and V 0 bases, and 6 bases lay outside the gene matches.